This TCR beta chain was captured by sequencing in a study of cytomegalovirus exposure and HLA in healthy donors. V lost 7 bases, J lost 3 bases, and 26 bases stayed unmatched. The CDR3 loop spans 21 amino acids. In germline, CDR1 is SGHRS, CDR2 YFSETQ. Primers included in the PCR were 60 Vbeta and 13 Jbeta primers. Original handling: Later work found 65 million to 100 million unique TCR beta chains, with 9.5 million to 12 million shared. Sequencing was performed with immunoSEQ multiplex PCR; in TCRdb, only in-frame clones are kept and a portion is missing. The DNA gave D and trimming, while V, J and clone size come from that table. The sample carries roughly 130,000 clones, over 70% recorded once.

Material: PBMCs. This chain joins TRBV5-1 and TRBJ2-7; 12 bases map to TRBD2. The TCR was taken from a woman aged 40 to 55 in good health and CMV-seropositive. The CDR3 reads CASLWLQGTGRLAGAYYEQYF. The CDR3 DNA follows: TGCGCCAGCTTGTGGCTGCAAGGCACCGGGAGACTAGCGGGGGCCTACTACGAGCAGTACTTC.